The T cell receptor beta chain described here comes from a study of blood T cell repertoires in COVID-19. Germline loops: CDR1 MNHNY, CDR2 SVGAGI (reference sequence). This CDR3 spans 16 amino acids. Losses at the gene ends were 3 bases for V and 4 bases for J; bases not matched to a gene: 7. Generated by immunoSEQ multiplex PCR, the TCRdb table keeps only in-frame clones and is missing some. The profile shows fewer than 250,000 clones, less than 90% of them singletons. The chain uses TRBV6-6 and TRBJ2-2, with 8 bases identical to TRBD1. This TCR derives from a human donor in a cohort sampled during active COVID-19. The sample consisted of peripheral blood. The CDR3 coding sequence is TGTGCCAGCAGTTATTCGACAGGGGTGGCCACCGGGGAGCTGTTTTTT. Residues: CASSYSTGVATGELFF.